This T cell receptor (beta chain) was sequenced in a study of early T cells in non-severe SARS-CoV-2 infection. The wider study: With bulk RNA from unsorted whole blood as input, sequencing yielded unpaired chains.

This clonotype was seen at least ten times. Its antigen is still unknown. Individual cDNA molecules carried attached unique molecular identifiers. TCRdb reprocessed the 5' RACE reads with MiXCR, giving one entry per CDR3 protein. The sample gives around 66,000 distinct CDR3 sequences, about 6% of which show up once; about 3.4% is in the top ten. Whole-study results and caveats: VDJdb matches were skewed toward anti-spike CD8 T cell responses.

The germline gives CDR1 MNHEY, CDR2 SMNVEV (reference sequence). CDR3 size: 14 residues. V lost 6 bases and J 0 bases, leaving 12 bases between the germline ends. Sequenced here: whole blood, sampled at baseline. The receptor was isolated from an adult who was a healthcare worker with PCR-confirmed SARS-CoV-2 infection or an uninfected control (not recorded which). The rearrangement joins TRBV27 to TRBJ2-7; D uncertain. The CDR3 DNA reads TGTGCCAGCAGCTCCGGGTCGAGCTCCTACGAGCAGTACTTC. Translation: CASSSGSSSYEQYF.